This T cell receptor beta chain was recovered during a study of T-cell reconstitution after alpha-beta-depleted transplantation in children. This clonotype was observed many times. The authors prepared the TCRbeta library with unique molecular identifiers. Via MiXCR, TCRdb re-called the PCR reads, giving one row per CDR3 protein. This repertoire shows around 240,000 distinct CDR3 sequences, around 9.7% found once; its top ten account for about 5%. The CDR3 spans 15 residues. Trimming shortened V by 10 bases and J by 1 base, and 17 bases separated the two germline ends. Germline assignment: CDR1 MNHEY and CDR2 SMNVEV (reference sequence).

The sequence came from a human donor who donated a stem cell graft to a child with SCID. The rearrangement joins TRBV27 to TRBJ1-5, with TRBD1 as a possible D gene (5 bases). The sample was PBMCs from the stem cell graft donor, taken from the stem cell graft. The CDR3 protein is CATQSNRGSNQPQHF. The CDR3 DNA is TGTGCCACCCAATCAAATAGGGGAAGCAATCAGCCCCAGCATTTT.